This entry features one T cell receptor beta chain sequence. The antigen remains undetermined. The CDR3 extends over 12 amino acids. Trimming removed 5 bases at V and 6 bases at J, with 13 bases between. From germline, CDR1 is GTSNPN and CDR2 SVGIG (reference sequence). The entry originates in a study of cytomegalovirus exposure and HLA in healthy donors. The data were produced by immunoSEQ multiplex PCR, yet TCRdb's version contains in-frame clones alone and is incomplete. Seen here are 70,000 or so clones, 85% to 95% observed once, and the top ten hold more than 0.9%. Study conclusions and caveats: Rarity held for most TCR sequences, but there were some public TCRs that occurred in many donors.

The V call is TRBV30, the J call TRBJ1-2; D uncertain. The clonotype comes from a woman aged 18-29 years in good health and CMV-seronegative. Sequencing input: PBMCs. The CDR3 coding sequence is TGTGCCTGGCAGGATGCTGAGCATGGCTACACCTTC. Its protein product is CAWQDAEHGYTF.